The clone carrying this T cell receptor beta chain occurred a few times. Antigen specificity is unknown. These data belong to a study of cytomegalovirus exposure and HLA in healthy donors. Study-level points and caveats: Later genetic work tied a missense DCLRE1C variant to beta-chain V and J trimming. TCR beta sequences reportedly predicted most subjects' HLA-A and HLA-B alleles accurately.

PCR amplification relied on 60 Vbeta primers (plus 13 Jbeta primers). The assay was immunoSEQ multiplex PCR, and TCRdb's table has in-frame clones only and misses some. The data contain over 75,000 clones, roughly 80% of them singletons. The V and J ends lost 2 bases and 5 bases respectively, with 9 bases between them. Germline lookup yields CDR1 MNHEY and CDR2 SMNVEV (reference sequence). This CDR3 region has 13 residues. The source is a man between 60 and 75 years old in good health and CMV-seropositive. The chain is built from TRBV27 and TRBJ1-2; tentatively, D is TRBD1 (6 bases). Input material: PBMCs. The CDR3 nucleotides read TGTGCCAGCAGTTTAAGGGGGATATATGGCTACACCTTC. It yields the protein CASSLRGIYGYTF.